Listed here are 27 T cell receptor beta chains from one sample, sequenced in a study of beta chain features in type 1 diabetes. What was sequenced were expressed TCRB transcripts, since all of the isolated RNA had been reverse transcribed. Assay used: immunoSEQ multiplex PCR; TCRdb lists only in-frame clones, some missing. The sample holds under 300,000 clones; under 8.5% are singletons and the top ten take 1%. The specimen sequenced was central memory CD4+ T cells from blood. The source is a woman between 18 and 30 years old in good health.

This clone was detected many times. The chain employs TRBV14 and TRBJ1-3, with unresolved D. The V and J ends lost 0 bases and 4 bases respectively, with 13 bases between them. CDR3 size: 16 residues. Germline V gene sequence: CDR1 SGHDN, CDR2 FVKESK. The CDR3, as DNA: TGTGCCAGCAGCCAAGAAAAAAGCCGGGCGGGAAACACCATATATTTT. Translation gives CASSQEKSRAGNTIYF.

This clone was recorded a few times. This chain links TRBV9 with TRBJ1-1; D gene uncertain. Germline assignment: CDR1 SGDLS and CDR2 YYNGEE. CDR3 length: 13 residues. Deletions cut 6 bases from V and 0 bases from J, with 9 bases between. CDR3 nucleotide sequence: TGTGCCAGCACCAAAGAAATGAACACTGAAGCTTTCTTT. Its protein product is CASTKEMNTEAFF.

The rearrangement uses TRBV7-2 and TRBJ2-1, with D perhaps matching TRBD1 (5 bases). The V end lost 5 bases, the J end lost 10 bases, and 18 bases lay between the germline ends. The CDR3 has 14 residues. The germline CDR1 and CDR2 sequences are SGHTA and FQGNSA. The CDR3 here is CASSKQGIQGEQFF. CDR3 sequence (DNA): TGTGCCAGCAGCAAGCAGGGAATCCAGGGAGAGCAGTTCTTC.

This chain joins TRBV7-3 and TRBJ2-5, with 11 bases that match TRBD2. The germline CDR1 and CDR2 sequences are SGHTA and FQGTGA. CDR3 length: 18 amino acids. The V and J ends lost 5 bases and 1 base, in that order; junction bases with no gene match: 12. The CDR3 sequence: CASSPPPGTSGIQETQYF. The CDR3 DNA sequence: TGTGCCAGCAGCCCCCCGCCCGGGACTAGCGGAATCCAAGAGACCCAGTACTTC.

There are many counts of this clone. This chain connects TRBV19 to TRBJ2-4, with 9 bases matching TRBD1. With V trimmed by 4 bases and J by 10 bases, 5 bases remained unmatched. Germline-derived CDR1 and CDR2 are LNHDA and SQIVND (reference sequence). The CDR3 spans 13 residues. CDR3 in DNA: TGTGCCAGTAGTAGGGACAGGGCCATAATTCAGTACTTC. Translated, it gives CASSRDRAIIQYF.

This clone has a handful of counts. This rearrangement joins TRBV28 to TRBJ1-2, with no clear D. Per the germline V gene, CDR1 is MDHEN and CDR2 is SYDVKM. The ends were cut back, 6 bases at V and 4 bases at J, with 6 bases in the middle. The CDR3 extends over 11 amino acids. The CDR3 here is CASREFYGYTF. Here the CDR3 DNA reads TGTGCCAGCAGGGAATTCTATGGCTACACCTTC.

This sequence joins TRBV11-2 and TRBJ2-3, with TRBD2 identical over 7 bases. Germline lookup yields CDR1 SGHAT and CDR2 FQNNGV. The CDR3 runs to 16 residues. The trim removed 2 bases at V and 0 bases at J, leaving 5 bases unmatched. CDR3 amino acids: CASSLSASGSTDTQYF. Here the CDR3 DNA reads TGTGCCAGCAGCTTATCGGCTAGCGGCAGCACAGATACGCAGTATTTT.

The chain recombines TRBV18 with TRBJ1-1; TRBD1 is a possible D gene (5 bases). The ends were cut back, 3 bases at V and 5 bases at J, with 13 bases in the middle. From germline, CDR1 is KGHSH and CDR2 LQKENI. The length of the CDR3 is 14 residues. DNA of the CDR3: TGTGCCAGCTCACCGGCAGGGATTTGGACTGAAGCTTTCTTT. It yields the protein CASSPAGIWTEAFF.

V gene TRBV5-4 combines with J gene TRBJ1-2; D gene uncertain. CDR1 and CDR2 from the germline V gene are SGHNT and YYREEE (reference sequence). This CDR3 contains 15 residues. Trimming took 4 bases from V and 5 from J, leaving 18 bases between them. The CDR3 nucleotides read TGTGCCAGCAGCCAAGTATCCTTCGGGGAATATGGCTACACCTTC. The encoded protein is CASSQVSFGEYGYTF.

The V call is TRBV4-3, the J call TRBJ1-2, with D maybe TRBD1 (6 bases). V lost 3 bases to trimming and J lost 3 bases, with 20 bases between them. CDR1 is LGHNA, CDR2 YSLEER, per germline. The CDR3 runs 17 residues. The CDR3 protein is CASSHLKPGAGDYGYTF. CDR3 in DNA: TGCGCCAGCAGCCATCTAAAACCGGGGGCTGGTGACTATGGCTACACCTTC.

This clone showed up just a few times. The chain links TRBV2 to TRBJ1-1, with D hard to call. Trimming shortened V by 4 bases and J by 5 bases, and 11 bases separated the two germline ends. Germline loops: CDR1 SNHLY, CDR2 FYNNEI. The CDR3 covers 13 residues. In nucleotides, the CDR3 is TGTGCCAGCAGTGGATACACGGAGACTGAAGCTTTCTTT. It encodes CASSGYTETEAFF.

The genes are TRBV5-6 and TRBJ1-2; D remains ambiguous. The germline V gene encodes CDR1 SGHDT and CDR2 YYEEEE. The CDR3 covers 13 residues. V was trimmed by 2 bases and J by 0 bases, leaving 5 bases between them. The CDR3 spells CASSFRSNYGYTF. The CDR3, as DNA: TGTGCCAGCAGCTTCCGGTCTAACTATGGCTACACCTTC.

The chain uses TRBV15 and TRBJ2-7; 9 positions agree with TRBD2. With V trimmed by 0 bases and J by 6 bases, 3 bases remained unmatched. Germline V lookup: CDR1 LNHNV, CDR2 YYDKDF (reference sequence). The CDR3 has 14 amino acids. The CDR3 region is CATSRDAGGSEQYV. CDR3 bases: TGTGCCACCAGCAGAGATGCGGGGGGGTCCGAGCAGTACGTC.

This sequence joins TRBV7-2 and TRBJ1-5, with D unclear. This CDR3 region has 15 residues. In germline, CDR1 is SGHTA, CDR2 FQGNSA. The V and J ends lost 1 base and 2 bases respectively, with 9 bases between them. The CDR3 nucleotides read TGTGCCAGCAGCTTAGGAGGGTTGGGCAATCAGCCCCAGCATTTT. Residues: CASSLGGLGNQPQHF. The full variable domain, completed using reference TRBV7-2 and TRBJ1-5, is GAGVSQSPSNKVTEKGKDVELRCDPISGHTALYWYRQSLGQGLEFLIYFQGNSAPDKSGLPSDRFSAERTGGSVSTLTIQRTQQEDSAVYLCASSLGGLGNQPQHFGDGTRLSIL.

The CDR3 loop is CASSQDEGVSLVLTF. The DNA of the CDR3 is TGTGCCAGCAGCCAAGATGAGGGCGTCAGCCTCGTCCTGACTTTC. The V gene is TRBV5-4, the J gene TRBJ2-6; maybe TRBD2 (5 bases). The ends were cut back, 4 bases at V and 12 bases at J, with 20 bases in the middle. CDR3 length equals 15 residues. Per the germline V gene, CDR1 is SGHNT and CDR2 is YYREEE (reference sequence).

V gene TRBV7-9 combines with J gene TRBJ2-1; D call uncertain. The V gene's germline CDR1 is SEHNR and CDR2 FQNEAQ (reference sequence). Trimming left V 3 bases short and J 0 bases short, with 9 bases between. This CDR3 is built from 15 residues. Written as DNA, the CDR3 is TGTGCCAGCAGCTTGCTGACGAGCTCCTACAATGAGCAGTTCTTC. Translated: CASSLLTSSYNEQFF.

V is TRBV5-1 and J is TRBJ1-1; D is uncertain. This CDR3 is built from 14 residues. The germline gives CDR1 SGHRS, CDR2 YFSETQ. V lost 0 bases and J lost 5, with 11 bases in between. The CDR3 here is CASSLGREGTEAFF. The CDR3 region has the DNA TGCGCCAGCAGCTTGGGACGGGAAGGGACTGAAGCTTTCTTT. Full variable domain (rest looked up from reference TRBV5-1 and TRBJ1-1): KAGVTQTPRYLIKTRGQQVTLSCSPISGHRSVSWYQQTPGQGLQFLFEYFSETQRNKGNFPGRFSGRQFSNSRSEMNVSTLELGDSALYLCASSLGREGTEAFFGQGTRLTVV.

In its sample, this clone was seen many times. Here the CDR3 DNA reads TGTGCCAGCAGCTTAGCCGCCAGTGGGCAGCAGTTCTTC. Amino acid sequence: CASSLAASGQQFF. The V gene is TRBV7-9, the J gene TRBJ2-1, with D unclear. CDR1 SEHNR and CDR2 FQNEAQ come from the germline V gene (reference sequence). The CDR3 length is 13 residues. The V end was cut by 0 bases, the J end by 11 bases, with 11 bases between.

The J gene is TRBJ2-1, the V gene TRBV11-2; D is undetermined. This CDR3 is built from 12 residues. Deletions cut 5 bases from V and 7 bases from J, with 9 bases between. Germline V gives CDR1 SGHAT, CDR2 FQNNGV. The CDR3 sequence: CASSPEWNEQFF. The CDR3 region has the DNA TGTGCCAGCAGCCCAGAGTGGAATGAGCAGTTCTTC.

This rearrangement joins TRBV6-1 to TRBJ2-5; D not resolved. The germline V gene has CDR1 MNHNS and CDR2 SASEGT. Between the trimmed V and J ends, which lost 5 bases and 1 base, there was a span of 8 bases. The CDR3 length is 13 residues. CDR3 sequence (DNA): TGTGCCAGCAGTCCGCCGGGCCAAGAGACCCAGTACTTC. Amino acids: CASSPPGQETQYF.

The chain recombines TRBV11-1 with TRBJ1-3; a possible D gene is TRBD1 (6 bases). Trimming pared 5 bases from V and 0 bases from J, leaving 8 bases between. Germline V lookup: CDR1 SGHAT, CDR2 FQDESV (reference sequence). This CDR3 has 14 residues. CDR3 amino acids: CASSRTASGNTIYF. The CDR3, as DNA: TGTGCCAGCAGCCGGACAGCCTCTGGAAACACCATATATTTT.

The V and J genes are TRBV29-1 and TRBJ2-7; 11 bases agree with TRBD1. CDR1 and CDR2 from the germline V gene are SQVTM and ANQGSEA. The CDR3 spans 14 residues. The V and J ends lost 6 bases and 9 bases, in that order; junction bases with no gene match: 13. CDR3 DNA: TGCAGCGTCGAAAACCGGGACAGGGGGTTGATGCAGTACGTC. It is translated as CSVENRDRGLMQYV.

The CDR3 DNA sequence: TGCAGCGTTGAGTCTGTCAGGAGGCAAGAGACCCAGTACTTC. This sequence encodes CSVESVRRQETQYF. The chain couples TRBV29-1 to TRBJ2-5; TRBD2 is a possible D gene (5 bases). Trimming cost V 3 bases and J 2 bases, with 13 bases left between them. From germline, CDR1 is SQVTM and CDR2 ANQGSEA. CDR3 length equals 14 residues.

This clone occurred a few times. Other DNA variants within this sample encode the same CDR3. The V call is TRBV29-1, the J call TRBJ1-3; D gene ambiguous. Germline lookup yields CDR1 SQVTM and CDR2 ANQGSEA. This CDR3 comprises 12 residues. V was clipped by 0 bases and J by 1 base, with 1 base between them. CDR3 sequence (DNA): TGCAGCGTTGAAGATTCTGGAAACACCATATATTTT. It translates to CSVEDSGNTIYF.

This clone was counted ten times or more. This chain connects TRBV6-1 to TRBJ2-1; 10 positions match TRBD2. The J segment lost 8 bases and the V segment lost 6 bases, leaving 4 bases of the junction unmatched. The CDR3 extends over 13 amino acids. Germline loops: CDR1 MNHNS, CDR2 SASEGT. In DNA, the CDR3 is TGTGCCAGCAGGTCTAGCGGGAGCTATGAGCAGTTCTTC. Protein product: CASRSSGSYEQFF.

V gene TRBV2 combines with J gene TRBJ1-4; D is unresolved. The V gene lost 6 bases and the J gene lost 5 bases, with 10 bases spanning the gap. This CDR3 spans 13 amino acids. Per the germline V gene, CDR1 is SNHLY and CDR2 is FYNNEI. Here the CDR3 reads CASSAAQNEKLFF. The DNA of the CDR3 is TGTGCCAGCAGCGCAGCCCAGAATGAAAAACTGTTTTTT.

The chain links TRBV5-1 to TRBJ2-2; a possible D gene is TRBD2 (6 bases). The CDR3 spans 13 residues. V shed 4 bases and J shed 7 bases, with 11 bases lying between them. The germline CDR1 and CDR2 sequences are SGHRS and YFSETQ. This CDR3 reads CASSPNGSGELFF. In DNA form, the CDR3 reads TGCGCCAGCAGCCCCAACGGGAGCGGGGAGCTGTTTTTT.